This T cell receptor beta chain was documented in a study of response to subunit inactivated influenza vaccine. Study findings and constraints: The study's authors posited that every seasonal influenza vaccination enlists few new T cells.

With regard to this clonotype: The antigen remains undetermined.

TCRdb re-analysed the RT-PCR reads in MiXCR, keeping a single row per CDR3 protein. The sample yields under 750,000 distinct CDR3 sequences, approximately 12% seen once. V was clipped by 3 bases and J by 6 bases, with 9 bases between them. This CDR3 is built from 13 residues. Germline values: CDR1 SGHTA, CDR2 FQGNSA. Sequenced here: PBMCs from blood, sampled on the day of vaccination. The chain couples TRBV7-2 to TRBJ2-1; D tentatively fits TRBD1 or TRBD2 (5 bases each). The sequence was obtained from a man aged 45-65 years who received an inactivated influenza vaccine. The CDR3 sequence is CASSLTGRNEQFF. The CDR3 nucleotides are TGTGCCAGCAGCTTGACGGGACGCAATGAGCAGTTCTTC.